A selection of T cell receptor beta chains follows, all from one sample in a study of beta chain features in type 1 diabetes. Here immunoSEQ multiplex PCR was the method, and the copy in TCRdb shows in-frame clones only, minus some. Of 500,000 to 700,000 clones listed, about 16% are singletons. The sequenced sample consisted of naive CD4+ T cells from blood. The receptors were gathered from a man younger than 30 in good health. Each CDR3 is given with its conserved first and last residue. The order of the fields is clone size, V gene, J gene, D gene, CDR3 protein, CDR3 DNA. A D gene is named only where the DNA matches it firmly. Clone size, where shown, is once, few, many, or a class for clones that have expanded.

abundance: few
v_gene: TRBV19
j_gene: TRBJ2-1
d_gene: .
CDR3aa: CASWTSSYNEQFF
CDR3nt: TGTGCCAGCTGGACCTCATCTTACAATGAGCAGTTCTTC

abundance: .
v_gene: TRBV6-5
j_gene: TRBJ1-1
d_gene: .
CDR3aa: CASRRTVNTEAFF
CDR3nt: TGTGCCAGCAGACGGACAGTGAACACTGAAGCTTTCTTT

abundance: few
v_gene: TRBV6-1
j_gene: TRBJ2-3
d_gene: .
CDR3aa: CASFIVAGTDTQYF
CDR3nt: TGTGCCAGCTTCATCGTAGCGGGCACAGATACGCAGTATTTT

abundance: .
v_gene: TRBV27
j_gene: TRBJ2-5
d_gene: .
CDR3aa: CASTTRTAGGETQYF
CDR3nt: TGTGCCAGCACTACCCGCACTGCGGGTGGGGAGACCCAGTACTTC

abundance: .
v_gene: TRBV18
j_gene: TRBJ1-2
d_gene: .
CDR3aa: CASSPLLTAGEGYTF
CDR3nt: TGTGCCAGCTCACCTTTACTGACGGCCGGGGAGGGCTACACCTTC

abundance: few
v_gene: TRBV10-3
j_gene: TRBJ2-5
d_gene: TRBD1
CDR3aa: CAISRGGQGDQETQYF
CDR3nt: TGTGCCATCAGCCGAGGAGGACAGGGGGATCAAGAGACCCAGTACTTC

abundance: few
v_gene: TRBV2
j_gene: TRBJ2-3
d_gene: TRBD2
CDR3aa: CASRLGLAVPTSTDTQYF
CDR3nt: TGTGCCAGCCGTCTTGGACTAGCGGTGCCCACTAGCACAGATACGCAGTATTTT

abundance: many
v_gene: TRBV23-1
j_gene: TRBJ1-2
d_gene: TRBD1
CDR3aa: CASSHSNRGRSFNYGYTF
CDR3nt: TGCGCCAGCAGTCATTCGAACAGGGGGCGCAGCTTTAACTATGGCTACACCTTC

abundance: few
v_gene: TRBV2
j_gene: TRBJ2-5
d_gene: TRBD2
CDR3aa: CASRLLLARGGEETQYF
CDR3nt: TGTGCCAGCAGGCTCCTCTTAGCCCGCGGGGGGGAGGAGACCCAGTACTTC

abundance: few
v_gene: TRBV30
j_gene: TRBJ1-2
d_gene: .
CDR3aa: CAWSGGLYGYTF
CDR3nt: TGTGCCTGGAGTGGAGGGCTTTATGGCTACACCTTC

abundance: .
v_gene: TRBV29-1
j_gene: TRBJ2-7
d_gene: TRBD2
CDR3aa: CSVGTSGSNYEQYF
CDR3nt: TGCAGCGTTGGGACTAGCGGGAGTAACTACGAGCAGTACTTC

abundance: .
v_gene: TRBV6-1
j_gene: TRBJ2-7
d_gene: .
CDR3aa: CASSEAWGDHSYEQYF
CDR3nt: TGTGCCAGCAGTGAAGCCTGGGGGGATCACTCCTACGAGCAGTACTTC

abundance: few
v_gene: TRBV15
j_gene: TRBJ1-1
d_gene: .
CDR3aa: CATSRDVDTEAFF
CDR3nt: TGTGCCACCAGCAGAGATGTGGACACTGAAGCTTTCTTT

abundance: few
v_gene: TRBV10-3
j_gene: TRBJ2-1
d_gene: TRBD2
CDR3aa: CAISGRAGGDYNEQFF
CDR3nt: TGTGCCATCAGTGGTAGAGCGGGAGGGGACTACAATGAGCAGTTCTTC

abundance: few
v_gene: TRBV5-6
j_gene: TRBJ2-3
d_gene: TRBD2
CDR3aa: CASSHQGLAGYTQYF
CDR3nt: TGTGCCAGCAGCCATCAAGGACTAGCGGGATATACGCAGTATTTT

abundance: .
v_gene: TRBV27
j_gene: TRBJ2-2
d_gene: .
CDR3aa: CASSTRFGTGELFF
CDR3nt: TGTGCCAGCTCGACCAGATTCGGCACCGGGGAGCTGTTTTTT

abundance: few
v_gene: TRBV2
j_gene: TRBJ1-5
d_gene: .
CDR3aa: CASSEMMGNQPQHF
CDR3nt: TGTGCCAGCAGTGAAATGATGGGGAATCAGCCCCAGCATTTT

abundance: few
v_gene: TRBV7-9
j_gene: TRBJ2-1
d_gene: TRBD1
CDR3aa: CASSLYRGEQFF
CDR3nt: TGTGCCAGCAGCTTATACAGGGGTGAGCAGTTCTTC

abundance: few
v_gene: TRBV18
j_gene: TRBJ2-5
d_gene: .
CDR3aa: CASSPRETQYF
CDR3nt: TGTGCCAGCTCACCACGCGAGACCCAGTACTTC

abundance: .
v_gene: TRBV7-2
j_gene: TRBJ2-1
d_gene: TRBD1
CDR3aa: CASSSPGQGAPPFF
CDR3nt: TGTGCCAGCAGCTCGCCGGGACAGGGGGCGCCTCCGTTCTTC

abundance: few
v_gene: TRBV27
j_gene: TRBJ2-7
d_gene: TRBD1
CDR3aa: CASSLGFGTGSPVTYEQYF
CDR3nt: TGTGCCAGCAGTTTAGGGTTCGGGACAGGGAGTCCCGTTACCTACGAGCAGTACTTC

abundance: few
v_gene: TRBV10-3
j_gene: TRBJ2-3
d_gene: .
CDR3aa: CAISAGTKNTDTQYF
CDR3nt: TGTGCCATCAGTGCCGGGACGAAAAACACAGATACGCAGTATTTT

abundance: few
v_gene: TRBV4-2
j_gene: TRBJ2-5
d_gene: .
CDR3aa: CASSQVGGGPETQYF
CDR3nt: TGTGCCAGCAGCCAAGTCGGTGGGGGGCCAGAGACCCAGTACTTC

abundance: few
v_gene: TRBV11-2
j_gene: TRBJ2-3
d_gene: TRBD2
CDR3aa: CASSTGVAGTTDTQYF
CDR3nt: TGTGCCAGCAGCACAGGAGTAGCGGGGACGACAGATACGCAGTATTTT

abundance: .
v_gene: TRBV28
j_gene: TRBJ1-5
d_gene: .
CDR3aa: CATVAGQGNQPQHF
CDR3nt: TGTGCCACCGTAGCGGGACAAGGCAATCAGCCCCAGCATTTT

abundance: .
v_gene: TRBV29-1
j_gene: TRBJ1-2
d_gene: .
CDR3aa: CSVGVGANYGYTF
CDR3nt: TGCAGCGTTGGGGTCGGAGCTAACTATGGCTACACCTTC

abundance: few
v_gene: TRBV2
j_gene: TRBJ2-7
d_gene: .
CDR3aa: CASRRRISSEQYF
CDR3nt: TGTGCCAGCAGGCGGCGTATCTCGAGCGAGCAGTACTTC

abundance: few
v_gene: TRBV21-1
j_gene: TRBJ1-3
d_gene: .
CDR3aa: CASSKGRGDSGNTIYF
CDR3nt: TGTGCCAGCAGCAAAGGAAGGGGAGATAGTGGAAACACCATATATTTT

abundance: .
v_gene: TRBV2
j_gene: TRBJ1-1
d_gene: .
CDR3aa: CASSGTEQTEAFF
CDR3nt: TGTGCCAGCAGTGGGACAGAACAGACTGAAGCTTTCTTT

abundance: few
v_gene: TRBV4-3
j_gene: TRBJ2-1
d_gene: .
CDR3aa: CASSQFRGNEQFF
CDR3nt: TGCGCCAGCAGCCAATTTAGAGGTAATGAGCAGTTCTTC

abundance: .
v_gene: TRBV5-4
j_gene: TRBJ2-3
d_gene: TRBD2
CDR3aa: CASSLGSGSADTQYF
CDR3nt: TGTGCCAGCAGCTTGGGGAGCGGGAGCGCAGATACGCAGTATTTT

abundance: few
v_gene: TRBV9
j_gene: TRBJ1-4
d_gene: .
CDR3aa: CASSVVEGRLFF
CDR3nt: TGTGCCAGCAGCGTAGTAGAAGGGCGGCTGTTTTTT

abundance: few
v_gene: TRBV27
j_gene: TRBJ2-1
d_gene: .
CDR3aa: CASSFFSIGKNNEQFF
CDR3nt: TGTGCCAGCAGCTTCTTTTCGATAGGGAAGAACAATGAGCAGTTCTTC

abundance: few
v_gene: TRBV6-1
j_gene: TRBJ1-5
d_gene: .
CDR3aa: CASSEAGGSNQPQHF
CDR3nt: TGTGCCAGCAGTGAAGCGGGCGGTAGCAATCAGCCCCAGCATTTT

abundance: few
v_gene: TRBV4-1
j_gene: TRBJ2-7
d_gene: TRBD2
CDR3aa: CASSQAASGRGVQYF
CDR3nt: TGCGCCAGCAGCCAAGCGGCTAGCGGGAGGGGTGTGCAGTACTTC

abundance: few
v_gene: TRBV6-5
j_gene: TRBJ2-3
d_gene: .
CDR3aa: CASSDRSPTDTQYF
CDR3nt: TGTGCCAGCAGTGACCGGAGCCCCACAGATACGCAGTATTTT

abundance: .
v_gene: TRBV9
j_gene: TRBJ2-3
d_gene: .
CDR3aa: CASSEALRGTTDTQYF
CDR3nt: TGTGCCAGCAGCGAGGCCTTACGGGGAACCACAGATACGCAGTATTTT

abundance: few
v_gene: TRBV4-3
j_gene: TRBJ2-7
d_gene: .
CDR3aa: CASSLRQVPAEQYF
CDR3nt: TGCGCCAGCAGCCTACGACAGGTACCGGCCGAGCAGTACTTC

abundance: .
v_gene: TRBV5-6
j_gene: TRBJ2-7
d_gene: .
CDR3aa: CASKIGVWRVCRSYEQYF
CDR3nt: TGTGCCAGCAAAATAGGGGTGTGGAGGGTCTGTCGCTCCTACGAGCAGTACTTC

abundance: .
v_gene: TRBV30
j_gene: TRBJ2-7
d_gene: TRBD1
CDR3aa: CAWSVPRAGGKYEQYF
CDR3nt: TGTGCCTGGAGTGTACCTAGGGCAGGGGGCAAGTACGAGCAGTACTTC

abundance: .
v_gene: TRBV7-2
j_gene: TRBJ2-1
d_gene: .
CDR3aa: CASSLGVLATNEQFF
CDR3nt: TGTGCCAGCAGCTTAGGGGTTTTGGCGACTAATGAGCAGTTCTTC

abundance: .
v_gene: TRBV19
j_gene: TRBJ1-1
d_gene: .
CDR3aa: CASSMRESGGNTEAFF
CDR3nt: TGTGCCAGTAGTATGAGGGAGAGTGGAGGGAACACTGAAGCTTTCTTT

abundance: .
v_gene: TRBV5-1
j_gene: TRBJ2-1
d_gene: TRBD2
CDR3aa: CASSLEGSGGYNEQFF
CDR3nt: TGCGCCAGCAGCTTGGAAGGTAGCGGGGGTTACAATGAGCAGTTCTTC

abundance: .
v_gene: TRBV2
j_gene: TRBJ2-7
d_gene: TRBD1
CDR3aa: CASTLTGEQYF
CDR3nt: TGTGCCAGCACCCTGACAGGGGAGCAGTACTTC

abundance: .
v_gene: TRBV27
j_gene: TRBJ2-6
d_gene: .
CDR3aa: CASSFSGANVLTF
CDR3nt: TGTGCCAGCAGTTTTTCTGGGGCCAACGTCCTGACTTTC

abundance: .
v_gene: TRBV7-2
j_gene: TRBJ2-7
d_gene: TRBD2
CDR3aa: CASATGGGYEQYF
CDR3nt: TGTGCCAGCGCCACTGGGGGGGGCTACGAGCAGTACTTC

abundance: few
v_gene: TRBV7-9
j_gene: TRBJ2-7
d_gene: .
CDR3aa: CASSLTPSAEQYF
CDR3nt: TGTGCCAGCAGCCTAACTCCTAGCGCCGAGCAGTACTTC